This T cell receptor beta chain came from a study of blood T cell repertoires in COVID-19. Trimming cost V 6 bases and J 2 bases; bases outside gene matches: 9. The CDR3 runs to 15 residues. Germline CDR1 is MNHEY and CDR2 is SMNVEV (reference sequence). Participant age was roughly 18 to 90 years, and participants resided in fewer than 25 US areas. Researchers sorted participants into cohorts using their self-reported clinical history. In the original processing: For nucleated cells, counts were estimated from reference gene primer amplification. Method: immunoSEQ multiplex PCR; TCRdb's copy keeps in-frame clones and lacks some. V, J and clone size reflect that table, while D and trimming were determined from the DNA. The table records 150,000 to 200,000 clones, about 77% of them present only once.

The V call is TRBV27, the J call TRBJ1-2; the match to TRBD1 covers 7 bases. The sequence derives from a woman in her fifties or sixties with acute COVID-19. Sequenced input: PBMCs or T cells enriched from blood (not recorded which). The CDR3 sequence is CASRTDRASNYGYTF. In DNA, the CDR3 is TGTGCCAGCAGAACCGACAGGGCTTCGAACTATGGCTACACCTTC.